The 9 T cell receptor beta chains below all came from one sample that was sequenced in a study of blood T cell repertoires in COVID-19. Data came from immunoSEQ multiplex PCR; TCRdb stores just in-frame clones and leaves some out. The data hold 55,000 to 75,000 clones, with around 90% observed a single time. The sample taken for sequencing was peripheral blood. The receptors were sampled from a man in his sixties with acute or convalescent COVID-19.

This clone turned up a few times. This chain links TRBV2 with TRBJ1-6; no definite D call. CDR3 length: 13 amino acids. The V and J ends lost 3 bases and 8 bases respectively, with 8 bases between them. Germline V gene lookup returns CDR1 SNHLY and CDR2 FYNNEI. The CDR3 protein is CASSEGSYSPLHF. The DNA of the CDR3 is TGTGCCAGCAGTGAGGGCAGCTATTCACCCCTCCACTTT.

V usage is TRBV5-4 and J usage is TRBJ2-7, with 9 positions matching TRBD1. CDR1 SGHNT and CDR2 YYREEE come from the germline V gene (reference sequence). The CDR3 runs to 14 residues. The junction had 4 bases not matched to a gene; V was cut back by 2 bases and J by 4 bases. The DNA for the CDR3 is TGTGCCAGCAGCTTCCGGGACAGGGAATACGAGCAGTACTTC. Translated: CASSFRDREYEQYF.

The chain couples TRBV6-5 to TRBJ2-3; D might be TRBD1 (6 bases). V lost 2 bases to trimming and J lost 0 bases, with 9 bases between them. The CDR3 is made up of 15 amino acids. Per the germline V gene, CDR1 is MNHEY and CDR2 is SVGAGI. Written as DNA, the CDR3 is TGTGCCAGCAGTTACGGGGGCGGGAGCACAGATACGCAGTATTTT. Amino acids: CASSYGGGSTDTQYF.

J is TRBJ2-2 and V is TRBV3-1 (or the pseudogene TRBV3-2); D is possibly TRBD2 (5 bases). The CDR3 is made up of 13 amino acids. The V end was cut by 4 bases, the J end by 12 bases, with 15 bases between. The germline V gene encodes CDR1 LGHDT and CDR2 YNNKEL (reference sequence). This CDR3 is CASSLLGDPKLFF. The CDR3 region has the DNA TGTGCCAGCAGCCTATTGGGAGATCCCAAGCTGTTTTTT.

The rearrangement joins TRBV5-1 to TRBJ1-1; TRBD1 is a possible D gene (5 bases). Trimming left V 2 bases short and J 4 bases short, with 12 bases between. Per germline, CDR1 SGHRS and CDR2 YFSETQ. This CDR3 comprises 14 residues. The CDR3 nucleotides read TGCGCCAGCAGCTTACTGAACGGGGGCACTGAAGCTTTCTTT. This codes for CASSLLNGGTEAFF.

The J gene is TRBJ1-6, the V gene TRBV5-1; the match to TRBD1 covers 8 bases. The germline gives CDR1 SGHRS, CDR2 YFSETQ. V lost 3 bases, J lost 5 bases, and 4 bases stayed unmatched. The CDR3 runs to 15 residues. The CDR3 nucleotides are TGCGCCAGCAGCTCGACAGGGGTCCATAATTCACCCCTCCACTTT. This translates into CASSSTGVHNSPLHF. The complete variable domain, with remaining parts taken from reference TRBV5-1 and TRBJ1-6, reads KAGVTQTPRYLIKTRGQQVTLSCSPISGHRSVSWYQQTPGQGLQFLFEYFSETQRNKGNFPGRFSGRQFSNSRSEMNVSTLELGDSALYLCASSSTGVHNSPLHFGNGTRLTVT.

The chain carries TRBV5-4 and TRBJ2-7; 11 bases agree with TRBD1. V trimming: 3 bases; J trimming: 4 bases; junction bases outside the gene matches: 6. This CDR3 contains 15 residues. Germline loops: CDR1 SGHNT, CDR2 YYREEE (reference sequence). The chain's CDR3 is CASSSPGQGGYEQYF. In nucleotides, the CDR3 is TGTGCCAGCAGCTCCCCGGGACAGGGGGGGTACGAGCAGTACTTC.

This rearrangement joins TRBV27 to TRBJ1-6; 9 bases are shared with TRBD1. V lost 5 bases, J lost 1 base, and 12 bases stayed unmatched. Germline assignment: CDR1 MNHEY and CDR2 SMNVEV (reference sequence). The CDR3 length is 19 residues. The CDR3 coding sequence is TGTGCCAGCAGTCACCTCAGAGAACAGGGGGCTTCCTATAATTCACCCCTCCACTTT. It translates to CASSHLREQGASYNSPLHF.

Written as DNA, the CDR3 is TGCGCCAGCAGCCATCCTACGAACACTGAAGCTTTCTTT. As protein: CASSHPTNTEAFF. This rearrangement joins TRBV4-1 to TRBJ1-1; D unresolved. The CDR3 covers 13 residues. Trimming removed 3 bases at V and 1 base at J, with 6 bases between. The germline V gene has CDR1 MGHRA and CDR2 YSYEKL.